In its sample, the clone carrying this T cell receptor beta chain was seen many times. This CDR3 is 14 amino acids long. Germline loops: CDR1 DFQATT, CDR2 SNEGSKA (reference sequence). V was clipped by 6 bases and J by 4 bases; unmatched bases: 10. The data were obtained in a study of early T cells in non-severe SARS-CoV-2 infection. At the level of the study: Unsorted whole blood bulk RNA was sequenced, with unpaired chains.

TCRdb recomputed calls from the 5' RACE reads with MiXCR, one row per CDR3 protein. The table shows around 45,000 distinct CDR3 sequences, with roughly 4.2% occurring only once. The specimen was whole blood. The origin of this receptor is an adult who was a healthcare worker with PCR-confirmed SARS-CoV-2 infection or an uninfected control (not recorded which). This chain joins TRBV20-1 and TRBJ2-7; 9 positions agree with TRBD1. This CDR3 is CSARFTGQGYEQYF. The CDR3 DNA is TGCAGTGCCCGTTTTACGGGACAGGGTTACGAGCAGTACTTC.